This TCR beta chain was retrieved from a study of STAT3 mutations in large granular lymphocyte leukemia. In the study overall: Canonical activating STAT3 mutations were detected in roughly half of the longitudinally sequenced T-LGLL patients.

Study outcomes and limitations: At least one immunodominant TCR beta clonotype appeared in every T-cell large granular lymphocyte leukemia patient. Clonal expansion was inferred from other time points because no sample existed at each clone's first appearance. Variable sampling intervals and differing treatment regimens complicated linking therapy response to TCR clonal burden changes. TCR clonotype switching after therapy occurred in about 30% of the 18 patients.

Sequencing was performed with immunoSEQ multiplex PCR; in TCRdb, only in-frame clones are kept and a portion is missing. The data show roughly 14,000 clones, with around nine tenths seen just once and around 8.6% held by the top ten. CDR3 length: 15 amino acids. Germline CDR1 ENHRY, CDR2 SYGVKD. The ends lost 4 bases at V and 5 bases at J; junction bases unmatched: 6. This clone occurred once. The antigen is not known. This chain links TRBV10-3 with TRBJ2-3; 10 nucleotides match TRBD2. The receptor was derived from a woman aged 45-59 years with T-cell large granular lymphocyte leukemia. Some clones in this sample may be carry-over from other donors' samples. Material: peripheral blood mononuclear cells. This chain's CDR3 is CAISAAGGHGDTQYF. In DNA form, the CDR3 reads TGTGCCATCAGTGCAGCGGGAGGGCATGGAGATACGCAGTATTTT.